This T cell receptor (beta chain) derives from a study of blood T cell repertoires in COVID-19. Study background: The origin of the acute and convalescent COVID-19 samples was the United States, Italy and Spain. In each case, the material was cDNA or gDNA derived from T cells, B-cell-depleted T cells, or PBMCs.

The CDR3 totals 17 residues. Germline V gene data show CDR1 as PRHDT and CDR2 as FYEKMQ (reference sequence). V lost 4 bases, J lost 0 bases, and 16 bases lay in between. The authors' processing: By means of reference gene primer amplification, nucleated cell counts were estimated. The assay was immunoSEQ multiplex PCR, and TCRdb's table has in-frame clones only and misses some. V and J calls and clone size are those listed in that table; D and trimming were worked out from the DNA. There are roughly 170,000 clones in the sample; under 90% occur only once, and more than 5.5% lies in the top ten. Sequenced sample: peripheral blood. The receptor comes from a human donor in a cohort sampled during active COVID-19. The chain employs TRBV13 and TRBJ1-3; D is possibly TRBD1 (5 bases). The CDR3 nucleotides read TGTGCCAGCAGCTCTTACTCTGGACATCTCTCTGGAAACACCATATATTTT. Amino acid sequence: CASSSYSGHLSGNTIYF. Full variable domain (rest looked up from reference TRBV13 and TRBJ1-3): AAGVIQSPRHLIKEKRETATLKCYPIPRHDTVYWYQQGPGQDPQFLISFYEKMQSDKGSIPDRFSAQQFSDYHSELNMSSLELGDSALYFCASSSYSGHLSGNTIYFGEGSWLTVV.